The rows below give T cell receptor beta chains drawn from one sample of a study of T cell responses to AZD1222 COVID-19 vaccine. Produced via immunoSEQ multiplex PCR; TCRdb's table is partial and in-frame only. The sample has roughly 120,000 clones; 88% are singletons. The sequenced sample was peripheral blood, obtained on day 0 of AZD1222 vaccination. These receptors were collected from an adult in good health. Both conserved end residues are part of each CDR3. D genes are given only for firm matches. The listing skips clone size in some rows; elsewhere it reads once, few, many or a size class.

j_call d_call clone_size v_call cdr3_aa cdr3_nt
TRBJ1-5 - - TRBV12-3/TRBV12-4 CASSLDRNQPQHF TGTGCCAGCAGTTTAGATCGAAATCAGCCCCAGCATTTT
TRBJ1-2 TRBD1 - TRBV27 CASSQGAPYYGYTF TGTGCCAGCAGTCAGGGGGCGCCGTACTATGGCTACACCTTC
TRBJ1-3 TRBD1 - TRBV7-9 CASSTPPLGQAFSGNTIYF TGTGCCAGCAGCACTCCACCCTTGGGACAGGCCTTTTCTGGAAACACCATATATTTT
TRBJ2-3 - - TRBV30 CAWEVGADTQYF TGTGCCTGGGAGGTAGGAGCAGATACGCAGTATTTT
TRBJ1-5 - - TRBV28 CASSSVDSQPQHF TGTGCCAGCAGCTCGGTCGACAGCCAGCCCCAGCATTTT
TRBJ1-6 - - TRBV7-2 CASSSAAQALYNSPLHF TGTGCCAGCAGCTCAGCCGCGCAGGCCCTTTATAATTCACCCCTCCACTTT
TRBJ2-7 TRBD1 - TRBV27 CASSSDRGRNEQYF TGTGCCAGCAGTTCCGACAGGGGGCGAAACGAGCAGTACTTC
TRBJ1-2 - - TRBV5-1 CASRTGLNYGYTF TGCGCCAGCAGAACTGGACTTAACTATGGCTACACCTTC
TRBJ1-2 TRBD1 few TRBV27 CASSIQGANYGYTF TGTGCCAGCAGTATACAGGGGGCAAACTATGGCTACACCTTC
TRBJ2-7 TRBD2 - TRBV14 CASSQVPRGRASYEQYF TGTGCCAGCAGCCAAGTCCCCCGAGGGAGGGCCTCCTACGAGCAGTACTTC
TRBJ2-1 - - TRBV2 CASSVRNEQFF TGTGCCAGCAGTGTCAGAAATGAGCAGTTCTTC
TRBJ1-2 TRBD1 - TRBV15 CATHIGYTGQGSYGYTF TGTGCCACCCACATTGGCTATACGGGACAGGGCAGCTATGGCTACACCTTC
TRBJ1-4 TRBD1 - TRBV5-6 CASSPGQGGEKLFF TGTGCCAGCAGCCCGGGACAGGGGGGAGAAAAACTGTTTTTT
TRBJ1-5 TRBD1 - TRBV7-9 CASSRPGTGIRIRNQPQHF TGTGCCAGCAGCCGTCCCGGGACAGGGATCAGGATTCGGAATCAGCCCCAGCATTTT
TRBJ1-1 - - TRBV4-1 CASSQDYRALRGVNTEAFF TGCGCCAGCAGCCAAGACTACCGGGCCCTCAGAGGGGTAAACACTGAAGCTTTCTTT
TRBJ2-1 TRBD2 - TRBV6-4 CASSGGLAGNEQFF TGTGCCAGCAGTGGCGGACTAGCGGGTAATGAGCAGTTCTTC
TRBJ2-7 TRBD1 - TRBV19 CASSDRDEQYF TGTGCCAGTAGTGACAGGGACGAGCAGTACTTC
TRBJ1-2 - - TRBV10-3 CATQDLHGIDYGYTF TGTGCCACTCAAGATCTTCATGGCATTGACTATGGCTACACCTTC
TRBJ1-3 - - TRBV18 CASSPAPSSGNTIYF TGTGCCAGCTCACCGGCCCCGAGCTCTGGAAACACCATATATTTT
TRBJ2-1 TRBD2 - TRBV28 CASSSPLRGDGNEQFF TGTGCCAGCAGTTCCCCTTTGCGGGGGGATGGGAATGAGCAGTTCTTC